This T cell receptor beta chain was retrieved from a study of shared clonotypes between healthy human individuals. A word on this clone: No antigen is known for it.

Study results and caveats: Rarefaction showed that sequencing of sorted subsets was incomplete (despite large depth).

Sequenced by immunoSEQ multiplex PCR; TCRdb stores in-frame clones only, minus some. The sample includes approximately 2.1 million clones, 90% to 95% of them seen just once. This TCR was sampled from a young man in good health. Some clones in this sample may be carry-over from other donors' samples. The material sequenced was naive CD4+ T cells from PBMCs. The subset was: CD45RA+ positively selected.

The CDR3 bases are TGCGCCAGCAGCCCGGAAACAGGGTCATACGAGCAGTACTTC. Amino acids: CASSPETGSYEQYF. V usage is TRBV5-1 and J usage is TRBJ2-7, with D perhaps matching TRBD1 (6 bases). From germline, CDR1 is SGHRS and CDR2 YFSETQ. V gave up 4 bases and J gave up 4 bases, with 15 bases separating them. The CDR3 spans 14 residues. The variable domain in full, with the rest retrieved from reference TRBV5-1 and TRBJ2-7, is KAGVTQTPRYLIKTRGQQVTLSCSPISGHRSVSWYQQTPGQGLQFLFEYFSETQRNKGNFPGRFSGRQFSNSRSEMNVSTLELGDSALYLCASSPETGSYEQYFGPGTRLTVT.